This TCR beta chain was documented in a study of ipilimumab plus nivolumab after autologous stem cell transplantation. Study as a whole: Typical patient got roughly 5 ipilimumab doses and seven to nine nivolumab doses (median). Overall study results and limits: The authors say TCR, Treg and microbiome findings warrant further study.

The assay was immunoSEQ multiplex PCR, and TCRdb's table has in-frame clones only and misses some. The sample consists of over 80,000 clones, 83% of them appearing once. Patients got ipilimumab 1 mg/kg beginning 14 to 28 days post-transplant. Dosing: nivolumab 3 mg/kg IV, weeks 1, 4, 7, 10, then every two weeks to week 26. To note about this clone: Antigen: not known.

This CDR3 is 16 amino acids long. Trimming removed 4 bases from V and 5 bases from J, with 20 bases in between. Germline CDR1 SGDLS, CDR2 YYNGEE. This TCR derives from a male donor with diffuse large B-cell lymphoma. The source was PBMCs, collected in a trial of ipilimumab plus nivolumab as post-transplant consolidation. The chain couples TRBV9 to TRBJ2-3; D possibly corresponds to TRBD2 (6 bases). CDR3 sequence reads: CASSPRDSPAGDTQYF. The CDR3 coding sequence is TGTGCCAGCAGCCCGAGGGACTCCCCAGCCGGAGATACGCAGTATTTT.